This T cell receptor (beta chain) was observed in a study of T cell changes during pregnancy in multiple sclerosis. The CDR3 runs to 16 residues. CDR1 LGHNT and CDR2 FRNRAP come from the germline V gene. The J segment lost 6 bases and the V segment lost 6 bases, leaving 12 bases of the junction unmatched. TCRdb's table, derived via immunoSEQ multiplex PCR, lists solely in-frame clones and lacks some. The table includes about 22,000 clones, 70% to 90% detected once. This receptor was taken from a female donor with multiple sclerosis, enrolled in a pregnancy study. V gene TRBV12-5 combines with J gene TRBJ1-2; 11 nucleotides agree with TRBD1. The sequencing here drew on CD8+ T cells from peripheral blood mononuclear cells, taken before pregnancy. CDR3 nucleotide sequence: TGTGCTAGTGGCCCACCCTCCGGACAGGGGGCTGATGGCTACACCTTC. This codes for CASGPPSGQGADGYTF.